The 15 T cell receptor beta chains below all came from one sample that was sequenced in a study of vaccination effects on CD4 cells after COVID-19. TCRdb's copy holds only in-frame clones and misses some; the assay was immunoSEQ multiplex PCR. The sample has more than 40,000 clones, 75% to 80% seen once; the top ten hold about 11%. Their specific antigens are unknown. With roughly nine days of culture completed, CD4+ T cells were isolated. Source: CD4+ T cells from PBMCs cultured without peptide, taken before COVID-19 vaccination. These receptors were taken from a human donor who had a prior SARS-CoV-2 infection.

The chain uses TRBV9 and TRBJ2-1; D unresolved. Germline V gives CDR1 SGDLS, CDR2 YYNGEE. With 0 bases removed from V and 0 bases from J, the gap between germline ends came to 7 bases. The CDR3 covers 15 residues. The CDR3 is CASSVDANSYNEQFF. DNA for the CDR3: TGTGCCAGCAGCGTAGATGCAAACTCCTACAATGAGCAGTTCTTC.

J is TRBJ1-1 and V is TRBV4-1; a weak D match, TRBD1 (5 bases). Trimming shortened V by 1 base and J by 3 bases, and 15 bases separated the two germline ends. This CDR3 comprises 16 residues. The germline V gene encodes CDR1 MGHRA and CDR2 YSYEKL. CDR3 region: CASSQVAGTGDTEAFF. The CDR3 bases are TGCGCCAGCAGCCAAGTCGCAGGGACGGGGGACACTGAAGCTTTCTTT.

The chain combines TRBV10-3 with TRBJ1-1; 11 nucleotides agree with TRBD1. V gave up 6 bases and J gave up 6 bases; unmatched junction bases: 9. The CDR3 sequence is 15 residues long. The germline CDR1 and CDR2 sequences are ENHRY and SYGVKD. CDR3 sequence reads: CAIRGPGQGGAEAFF. The CDR3 coding sequence is TGTGCCATCAGAGGACCGGGACAGGGGGGTGCTGAAGCTTTCTTT.

V is TRBV27 and J is TRBJ2-7, with D perhaps matching TRBD1 (5 bases). Looked up from germline, CDR1 is MNHEY and CDR2 is SMNVEV (reference sequence). This CDR3 is 16 amino acids long. The V gene lost 6 bases and the J gene lost 6 bases, with 24 bases spanning the gap. The CDR3 DNA reads as TGTGCCAGCAGGGCCCTCTTAAGGGGCAAGAACCGCGAGCAGTACTTC. Amino acid sequence: CASRALLRGKNREQYF.

The rearrangement joins TRBV6-6 to TRBJ2-7, with D perhaps being TRBD1 or TRBD2 (5 bases each). Germline-derived CDR1 and CDR2 are MNHNY and SVGAGI (reference sequence). The CDR3 is 14 amino acids. Between the trimmed V and J ends, which lost 8 bases and 0 bases, there was a span of 14 bases. The CDR3 loop is CASRGFIRSYEQYF. The CDR3 bases are TGTGCCAGCCGGGGCTTTATCCGCTCCTACGAGCAGTACTTC.

The chain couples TRBV4-1 to TRBJ2-1; D perhaps matches TRBD1 (6 bases). In germline, CDR1 is MGHRA, CDR2 YSYEKL. The CDR3 has 16 amino acids. Trimming cost V 0 bases and J 0 bases, with 9 bases left between them. Here the CDR3 DNA reads TGCGCCAGCAGCCAAGATTGGGGGCTCTCCTACAATGAGCAGTTCTTC. Translating it yields CASSQDWGLSYNEQFF.

CDR3 loop: CASSERRECATNEKLFF. The CDR3 DNA is TGCGCCAGCAGTGAGCGGAGAGAGTGCGCAACTAATGAAAAACTGTTTTTT. The chain is built from TRBV10-1 and TRBJ1-4; D is unresolved. This CDR3 has 17 residues. CDR1 is WNHNN and CDR2 is SYGVQD in the germline V gene (reference sequence). Trimming cost V 2 bases and J 0 bases, with 13 bases left between them.

The rearrangement uses TRBV7-3 and TRBJ2-1; 10 nucleotides align to TRBD2. The CDR3 runs to 14 residues. The ends lost 3 bases at V and 9 bases at J; junction bases unmatched: 5. The germline CDR1 and CDR2 sequences are SGHTA and FQGTGA. Here the CDR3 DNA reads TGTGCCAGCAGCTTCACTAGCGGGACGGGTGAGCAGTTCTTC. Its translation is CASSFTSGTGEQFF.

V gene TRBV10-3 combines with J gene TRBJ2-2, with D unclear. The V gene's germline CDR1 is ENHRY and CDR2 SYGVKD. CDR3 length: 14 residues. V lost 2 bases and J 6 bases, leaving 10 bases between the germline ends. The CDR3 reads CAISEGNVAGELFF. In nucleotides, the CDR3 is TGTGCCATCAGTGAGGGTAATGTGGCCGGGGAGCTGTTTTTT.

Written as DNA, the CDR3 is TGCAGCGTGGCCGCCGGGACAAACACTGAAGCTTTCTTT. Amino acids: CSVAAGTNTEAFF. The chain couples TRBV29-1 to TRBJ1-1; D possibly corresponds to TRBD1 (6 bases). The CDR3 is 13 amino acids. Germline CDR1 and CDR2: SQVTM and ANQGSEA. Deletions cut 6 bases from V and 2 bases from J, with 13 bases between.

V is TRBV5-1 and J is TRBJ1-2; 10 positions match TRBD1. CDR3 length equals 17 residues. The V and J ends lost 4 bases and 4 bases, in that order; junction bases with no gene match: 13. Germline V gene lookup returns CDR1 SGHRS and CDR2 YFSETQ. The CDR3 DNA sequence: TGCGCCAGCAGCCCCGGACAGGGGGGCGGCAGTGCCTATGGCTACACCTTC. The encoded protein is CASSPGQGGGSAYGYTF.

This clone was detected only a few times. V and J are TRBV3-1 (or the pseudogene TRBV3-2) and TRBJ2-3; 7 nucleotides match TRBD2. The CDR3 has 17 residues. Germline lookup yields CDR1 LGHDT and CDR2 YNNKEL (reference sequence). The ends lost 1 base at V and 4 bases at J; junction bases unmatched: 11. The CDR3 DNA is TGTGCCAGCAGCCAAGGATTGAGTAGCGGGCCAGCAGATACGCAGTATTTT. Translated, it gives CASSQGLSSGPADTQYF.

This rearrangement joins TRBV5-1 to TRBJ2-7, with 9 bases lining up with TRBD1. V lost 7 bases and J lost 4; bases outside the gene matches: 6. Germline CDR1 and CDR2: SGHRS and YFSETQ. The CDR3 is 13 amino acids. CDR3 residues: CASSWTGEYEQYF. The CDR3 DNA sequence: TGCGCCAGCTCCTGGACAGGGGAGTACGAGCAGTACTTC. The full variable domain, completed using reference TRBV5-1 and TRBJ2-7, is KAGVTQTPRYLIKTRGQQVTLSCSPISGHRSVSWYQQTPGQGLQFLFEYFSETQRNKGNFPGRFSGRQFSNSRSEMNVSTLELGDSALYLCASSWTGEYEQYFGPGTRLTVT.

Regarding this clone: This sample also contains other DNA sequences that code for the same CDR3. The chain has TRBV12-3 or TRBV12-4 and TRBJ1-2, with D unresolved. The CDR3 extends over 13 amino acids. V was clipped by 3 bases and J by 5 bases, with 10 bases between them. Here the CDR3 reads CASSFGGGYGYTF. CDR3 coding DNA: TGTGCCAGCAGTTTTGGTGGTGGGTATGGCTACACCTTC.

V usage is TRBV5-1 and J usage is TRBJ1-2; 7 bases are a match to TRBD1. The CDR3 sequence is 15 residues long. The J segment lost 4 bases and the V segment lost 4 bases, leaving 10 bases of the junction unmatched. Germline CDR1 SGHRS, CDR2 YFSETQ. CDR3 in amino acids: CASSRSREGAYGYTF. The CDR3 coding sequence is TGCGCCAGCAGCCGATCACGAGAGGGGGCCTATGGCTACACCTTC.